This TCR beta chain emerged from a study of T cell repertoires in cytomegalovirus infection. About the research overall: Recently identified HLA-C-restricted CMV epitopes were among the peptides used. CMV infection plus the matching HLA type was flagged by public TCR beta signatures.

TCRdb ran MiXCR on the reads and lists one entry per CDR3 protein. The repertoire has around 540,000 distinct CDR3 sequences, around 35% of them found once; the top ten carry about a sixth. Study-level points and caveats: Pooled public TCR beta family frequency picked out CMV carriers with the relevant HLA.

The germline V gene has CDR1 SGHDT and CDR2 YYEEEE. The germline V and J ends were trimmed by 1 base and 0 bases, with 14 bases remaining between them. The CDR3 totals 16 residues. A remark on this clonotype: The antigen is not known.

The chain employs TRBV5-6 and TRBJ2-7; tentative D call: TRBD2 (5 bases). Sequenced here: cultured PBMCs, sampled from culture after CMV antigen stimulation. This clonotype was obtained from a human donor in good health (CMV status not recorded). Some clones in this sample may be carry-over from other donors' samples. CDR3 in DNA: TGTGCCAGCAGCTTGTCCGGGGAGTTTAGCTCCTACGAGCAGTACTTC. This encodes CASSLSGEFSSYEQYF.